The present T cell receptor beta chain was sequenced within a study of blood T cell repertoires in COVID-19. Turning to the study itself: COVID-19 samples from acute and convalescent phases originated in the United States, Italy and Spain. PBMCs, B-cell-depleted T cells, or T cells were the source of the cDNA or gDNA that made up the material.

Germline lookup yields CDR1 SGHNT and CDR2 YENEEA. V shed 4 bases, J shed 5 bases, and the junction held 6 bases outside the gene matches. The CDR3 is 16 residues long. Per the authors' pipeline: Estimation of nucleated cell counts was performed using reference gene primer amplification. Measured with immunoSEQ multiplex PCR; TCRdb has only the in-frame clones, and not every one. V and J calls and clone size are as listed in that table; D and trimming were resolved from the DNA. Altogether roughly 67,000 clones are present, approximately 83% being singletons, with the ten largest covering over 5%. This TCR derives from a woman between 55 and 75 years old with acute or convalescent COVID-19. This chain joins TRBV11-3 and TRBJ2-3; 13 nucleotides align to TRBD2. Material for sequencing was peripheral blood. The DNA of the CDR3 is TGTGCCAGCAGCTCGGGGACTAGCGGGGTACGAGATACGCAGTATTTT. This gives the protein CASSSGTSGVRDTQYF. The whole variable domain, remainder taken from reference TRBV11-3 and TRBJ2-3, is EAGVVQSPRYKIIEKKQPVAFWCNPISGHNTLYWYLQNLGQGPELLIRYENEEAVDDSQLPKDRFSAERLKGVDSTLKIQPAELGDSAVYLCASSSGTSGVRDTQYFGPGTRLTVL.